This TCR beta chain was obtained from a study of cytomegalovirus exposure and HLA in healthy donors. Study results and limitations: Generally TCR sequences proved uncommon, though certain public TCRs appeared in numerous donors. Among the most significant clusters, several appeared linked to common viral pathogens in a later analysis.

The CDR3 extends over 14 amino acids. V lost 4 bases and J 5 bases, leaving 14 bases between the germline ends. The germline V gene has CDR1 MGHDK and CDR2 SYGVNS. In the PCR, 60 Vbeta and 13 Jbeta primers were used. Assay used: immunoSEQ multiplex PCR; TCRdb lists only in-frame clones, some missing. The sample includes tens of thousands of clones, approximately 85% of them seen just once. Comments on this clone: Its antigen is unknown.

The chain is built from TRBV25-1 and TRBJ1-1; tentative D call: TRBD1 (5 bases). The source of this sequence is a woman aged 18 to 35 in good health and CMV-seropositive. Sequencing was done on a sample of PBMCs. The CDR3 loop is CASSGGRDSTEAFF. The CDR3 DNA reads TGTGCCAGCAGTGGGGGCAGGGATTCGACTGAAGCTTTCTTT.